This T cell receptor (beta chain) was sequenced during a study of T-cell memory formation after mild COVID-19. Whole-study context: Clustering of TCRs was largely donor specific.

Per germline, CDR1 SGHRS and CDR2 YFSETQ. This CDR3 is 11 amino acids long. Trimming pared 2 bases from V and 8 bases from J, leaving 7 bases between. TCRdb redid the calling of the 5' RACE reads with MiXCR, one entry per CDR3 protein. Of over 300,000 distinct CDR3 sequences in the sample, more than 20% are singletons; the top ten hold around 20%. This clonotype has only a few counts. The antigen is unknown. Overall study findings and caveats: In second-wave clones peaking day 37, SARS-CoV-2 specificity remained unconfirmed. Memory sampled before infection contained some responding clones, suggesting cross-reactive memory joined. CD4+ bias marked clones expanding day 15 to 37, unlike balanced contracting clones.

The specimen was PBMCs or a T cell subset sorted from them (not recorded which). The chain recombines TRBV5-1 with TRBJ1-1; no definite D call. The TCR was taken from a man younger than 30 who had mild COVID-19 (a few samples of this study predate the infection). Cell type and time point are not known. The CDR3 protein is CASSFETEAFF. As DNA, the CDR3 is TGCGCCAGCAGCTTCGAGACAGAAGCTTTCTTT.